This T cell receptor (beta chain) was recovered during a study of T cells after posttransplantation cyclophosphamide. Study-level findings and limits: TRB overlap between skin or GI tissue T cells and blood was limited. Recipient CMV seropositivity and CMV reactivation strongly tracked TRB clonality.

The assay was immunoSEQ multiplex PCR, and TCRdb's table has in-frame clones only and misses some. The sample yields roughly 4,900 clones, 80% seen once. A marrow graft followed busulfan-fludarabine conditioning, with cyclophosphamide on days +3 and +4. About this clone itself: Its antigen is not identified.

The CDR3 covers 14 residues. Germline V gene data show CDR1 as SEHNR and CDR2 as FQNEAQ (reference sequence). V shed 5 bases and J shed 4 bases, with 9 bases lying between them. The J gene is TRBJ2-6, the V gene TRBV7-9, with D hard to call. This specimen was PBMCs, taken after allogeneic stem cell transplant with posttransplant cyclophosphamide. The sequence was collected from a male patient in his 50s who received an allogeneic stem cell transplant from a related donor and was CMV-positive. The graft donor may be the source of some T cells. The CDR3 loop is CASSPDGGANVLTF. In DNA, the CDR3 is TGTGCCAGCAGCCCCGACGGGGGGGCCAACGTCCTGACTTTC.